The rows below give T cell receptor beta chains drawn from one sample of a study of cytomegalovirus exposure and HLA in healthy donors. The data were produced by immunoSEQ multiplex PCR, yet TCRdb's version contains in-frame clones alone and is incomplete. The listing records 60,000 to 70,000 clones. Sequenced material: PBMCs. These receptors came from a man in his thirties or forties in good health and CMV-seropositive. CDR3s include the opening cysteine and the closing phenylalanine or tryptophan. The D gene is left open where the match is weak.

CDR3 protein | CDR3 DNA | V gene | CDR3 length | J gene | D gene
CASSVTGGHYEQYF | TGTGCCAGTAGTGTTACAGGGGGCCACTACGAGCAGTACTTC | TRBV19 | 14 | TRBJ2-7 | TRBD1
CASSVSGGTIDEQYF | TGTGCCAGCAGCGTAAGTGGAGGGACTATCGACGAGCAGTACTTC | TRBV9 | 15 | TRBJ2-7 | TRBD2
CASNRANTEAFF | TGTGCCAGCAATCGAGCGAACACTGAAGCTTTCTTT | TRBV7-9 | 12 | TRBJ1-1 | NA
CAGSRGTGGPYEQYF | TGTGCCGGCTCACGAGGGACAGGGGGGCCTTACGAGCAGTACTTC | TRBV2 | 15 | TRBJ2-7 | TRBD1
CASSERGDRVNYEQYF | TGTGCCAGCAGTGAAAGGGGGGACAGGGTTAACTACGAGCAGTACTTC | TRBV6-1 | 16 | TRBJ2-7 | TRBD1
CASSRTGTPSYNEQFF | TGCGCCAGCAGCCGGACCGGGACACCGTCCTACAATGAGCAGTTCTTC | TRBV4-1 | 16 | TRBJ2-1 | NA
CAWSEGRGMANEKLFF | TGTGCCTGGAGTGAGGGCAGGGGAATGGCTAATGAAAAACTGTTTTTT | TRBV30 | 16 | TRBJ1-4 | NA
CASSSPIAGSDNEQFF | TGTGCCAGCAGTTCCCCAATAGCGGGCTCCGACAATGAGCAGTTCTTC | TRBV6-5 | 16 | TRBJ2-1 | TRBD2
CASSLAGLVAYEQYF | TGCGCCAGCAGCTTGGCCGGACTAGTCGCCTACGAGCAGTACTTC | TRBV5-1 | 15 | TRBJ2-7 | TRBD2
CASSLPGQGGYGYTF | TGTGCCAGCAGCCTTCCGGGACAGGGGGGATATGGCTACACCTTC | TRBV5-4 | 15 | TRBJ1-2 | TRBD1
CASSYQDRGYEQYF | TGTGCCAGCAGTTACCAGGACAGGGGCTACGAGCAGTACTTC | TRBV6-6 | 14 | TRBJ2-7 | TRBD1
CASKSPSINTEAFF | TGTGCCAGCAAGTCCCCATCTATTAACACTGAAGCTTTCTTT | TRBV27 | 14 | TRBJ1-1 | NA
CASSSYSGNYEQYF | TGTGCCAGCAGTTCCTATAGCGGGAACTACGAGCAGTACTTC | TRBV27 | 14 | TRBJ2-7 | TRBD2
CASNPGLANTGELFF | TGTGCCAGCAATCCGGGACTAGCGAACACCGGGGAGCTGTTTTTT | TRBV2 | 15 | TRBJ2-2 | TRBD2
CATGSFQPQHF | TGTGCCACCGGGAGCTTCCAGCCCCAGCATTTT | TRBV6-5 | 11 | TRBJ1-5 | NA
CASSPWGGRDSPLHF | TGTGCCAGCAGCCCCTGGGGAGGGCGAGATTCACCCCTCCACTTT | TRBV5-4 | 15 | TRBJ1-6 | NA
CASSPTTEDTGELFF | TGTGCCAGCAGCCCCACTACGGAGGACACCGGGGAGCTGTTTTTT | TRBV7-9 | 15 | TRBJ2-2 | NA
CSVEGAHGYNEQFF | TGCAGCGTAGAGGGGGCCCATGGCTACAATGAGCAGTTCTTC | TRBV29-1 | 14 | TRBJ2-1 | TRBD1
CASRIRLAYEQYF | TGTGCCAGCAGGATAAGACTAGCCTACGAGCAGTACTTC | TRBV6-1 | 13 | TRBJ2-7 | NA
CASSLTSALAYEQYF | TGTGCCAGCAGCTTGACTAGCGCTCTCGCCTACGAGCAGTACTTC | TRBV6-5 | 15 | TRBJ2-7 | TRBD2
CASSSGTNNEQFF | TGTGCCAGCAGCTCTGGGACTAACAATGAGCAGTTCTTC | TRBV7-3 | 13 | TRBJ2-1 | TRBD2
CASREEVPLREQYF | TGCGCCAGTCGAGAGGAAGTCCCGCTGCGGGAGCAGTACTTC | TRBV10-2 | 14 | TRBJ2-7 | NA
CASRITSQHTGELFF | TGTGCCAGCAGGATCACTAGTCAGCACACCGGGGAGCTGTTTTTT | TRBV6-4 | 15 | TRBJ2-2 | NA
CASSPLAWDRGVRNIYF | TGTGCCAGCAGCCCTCTCGCGTGGGACAGGGGAGTACGGAACATATATTTT | TRBV7-6 | 17 | TRBJ1-3 | TRBD1